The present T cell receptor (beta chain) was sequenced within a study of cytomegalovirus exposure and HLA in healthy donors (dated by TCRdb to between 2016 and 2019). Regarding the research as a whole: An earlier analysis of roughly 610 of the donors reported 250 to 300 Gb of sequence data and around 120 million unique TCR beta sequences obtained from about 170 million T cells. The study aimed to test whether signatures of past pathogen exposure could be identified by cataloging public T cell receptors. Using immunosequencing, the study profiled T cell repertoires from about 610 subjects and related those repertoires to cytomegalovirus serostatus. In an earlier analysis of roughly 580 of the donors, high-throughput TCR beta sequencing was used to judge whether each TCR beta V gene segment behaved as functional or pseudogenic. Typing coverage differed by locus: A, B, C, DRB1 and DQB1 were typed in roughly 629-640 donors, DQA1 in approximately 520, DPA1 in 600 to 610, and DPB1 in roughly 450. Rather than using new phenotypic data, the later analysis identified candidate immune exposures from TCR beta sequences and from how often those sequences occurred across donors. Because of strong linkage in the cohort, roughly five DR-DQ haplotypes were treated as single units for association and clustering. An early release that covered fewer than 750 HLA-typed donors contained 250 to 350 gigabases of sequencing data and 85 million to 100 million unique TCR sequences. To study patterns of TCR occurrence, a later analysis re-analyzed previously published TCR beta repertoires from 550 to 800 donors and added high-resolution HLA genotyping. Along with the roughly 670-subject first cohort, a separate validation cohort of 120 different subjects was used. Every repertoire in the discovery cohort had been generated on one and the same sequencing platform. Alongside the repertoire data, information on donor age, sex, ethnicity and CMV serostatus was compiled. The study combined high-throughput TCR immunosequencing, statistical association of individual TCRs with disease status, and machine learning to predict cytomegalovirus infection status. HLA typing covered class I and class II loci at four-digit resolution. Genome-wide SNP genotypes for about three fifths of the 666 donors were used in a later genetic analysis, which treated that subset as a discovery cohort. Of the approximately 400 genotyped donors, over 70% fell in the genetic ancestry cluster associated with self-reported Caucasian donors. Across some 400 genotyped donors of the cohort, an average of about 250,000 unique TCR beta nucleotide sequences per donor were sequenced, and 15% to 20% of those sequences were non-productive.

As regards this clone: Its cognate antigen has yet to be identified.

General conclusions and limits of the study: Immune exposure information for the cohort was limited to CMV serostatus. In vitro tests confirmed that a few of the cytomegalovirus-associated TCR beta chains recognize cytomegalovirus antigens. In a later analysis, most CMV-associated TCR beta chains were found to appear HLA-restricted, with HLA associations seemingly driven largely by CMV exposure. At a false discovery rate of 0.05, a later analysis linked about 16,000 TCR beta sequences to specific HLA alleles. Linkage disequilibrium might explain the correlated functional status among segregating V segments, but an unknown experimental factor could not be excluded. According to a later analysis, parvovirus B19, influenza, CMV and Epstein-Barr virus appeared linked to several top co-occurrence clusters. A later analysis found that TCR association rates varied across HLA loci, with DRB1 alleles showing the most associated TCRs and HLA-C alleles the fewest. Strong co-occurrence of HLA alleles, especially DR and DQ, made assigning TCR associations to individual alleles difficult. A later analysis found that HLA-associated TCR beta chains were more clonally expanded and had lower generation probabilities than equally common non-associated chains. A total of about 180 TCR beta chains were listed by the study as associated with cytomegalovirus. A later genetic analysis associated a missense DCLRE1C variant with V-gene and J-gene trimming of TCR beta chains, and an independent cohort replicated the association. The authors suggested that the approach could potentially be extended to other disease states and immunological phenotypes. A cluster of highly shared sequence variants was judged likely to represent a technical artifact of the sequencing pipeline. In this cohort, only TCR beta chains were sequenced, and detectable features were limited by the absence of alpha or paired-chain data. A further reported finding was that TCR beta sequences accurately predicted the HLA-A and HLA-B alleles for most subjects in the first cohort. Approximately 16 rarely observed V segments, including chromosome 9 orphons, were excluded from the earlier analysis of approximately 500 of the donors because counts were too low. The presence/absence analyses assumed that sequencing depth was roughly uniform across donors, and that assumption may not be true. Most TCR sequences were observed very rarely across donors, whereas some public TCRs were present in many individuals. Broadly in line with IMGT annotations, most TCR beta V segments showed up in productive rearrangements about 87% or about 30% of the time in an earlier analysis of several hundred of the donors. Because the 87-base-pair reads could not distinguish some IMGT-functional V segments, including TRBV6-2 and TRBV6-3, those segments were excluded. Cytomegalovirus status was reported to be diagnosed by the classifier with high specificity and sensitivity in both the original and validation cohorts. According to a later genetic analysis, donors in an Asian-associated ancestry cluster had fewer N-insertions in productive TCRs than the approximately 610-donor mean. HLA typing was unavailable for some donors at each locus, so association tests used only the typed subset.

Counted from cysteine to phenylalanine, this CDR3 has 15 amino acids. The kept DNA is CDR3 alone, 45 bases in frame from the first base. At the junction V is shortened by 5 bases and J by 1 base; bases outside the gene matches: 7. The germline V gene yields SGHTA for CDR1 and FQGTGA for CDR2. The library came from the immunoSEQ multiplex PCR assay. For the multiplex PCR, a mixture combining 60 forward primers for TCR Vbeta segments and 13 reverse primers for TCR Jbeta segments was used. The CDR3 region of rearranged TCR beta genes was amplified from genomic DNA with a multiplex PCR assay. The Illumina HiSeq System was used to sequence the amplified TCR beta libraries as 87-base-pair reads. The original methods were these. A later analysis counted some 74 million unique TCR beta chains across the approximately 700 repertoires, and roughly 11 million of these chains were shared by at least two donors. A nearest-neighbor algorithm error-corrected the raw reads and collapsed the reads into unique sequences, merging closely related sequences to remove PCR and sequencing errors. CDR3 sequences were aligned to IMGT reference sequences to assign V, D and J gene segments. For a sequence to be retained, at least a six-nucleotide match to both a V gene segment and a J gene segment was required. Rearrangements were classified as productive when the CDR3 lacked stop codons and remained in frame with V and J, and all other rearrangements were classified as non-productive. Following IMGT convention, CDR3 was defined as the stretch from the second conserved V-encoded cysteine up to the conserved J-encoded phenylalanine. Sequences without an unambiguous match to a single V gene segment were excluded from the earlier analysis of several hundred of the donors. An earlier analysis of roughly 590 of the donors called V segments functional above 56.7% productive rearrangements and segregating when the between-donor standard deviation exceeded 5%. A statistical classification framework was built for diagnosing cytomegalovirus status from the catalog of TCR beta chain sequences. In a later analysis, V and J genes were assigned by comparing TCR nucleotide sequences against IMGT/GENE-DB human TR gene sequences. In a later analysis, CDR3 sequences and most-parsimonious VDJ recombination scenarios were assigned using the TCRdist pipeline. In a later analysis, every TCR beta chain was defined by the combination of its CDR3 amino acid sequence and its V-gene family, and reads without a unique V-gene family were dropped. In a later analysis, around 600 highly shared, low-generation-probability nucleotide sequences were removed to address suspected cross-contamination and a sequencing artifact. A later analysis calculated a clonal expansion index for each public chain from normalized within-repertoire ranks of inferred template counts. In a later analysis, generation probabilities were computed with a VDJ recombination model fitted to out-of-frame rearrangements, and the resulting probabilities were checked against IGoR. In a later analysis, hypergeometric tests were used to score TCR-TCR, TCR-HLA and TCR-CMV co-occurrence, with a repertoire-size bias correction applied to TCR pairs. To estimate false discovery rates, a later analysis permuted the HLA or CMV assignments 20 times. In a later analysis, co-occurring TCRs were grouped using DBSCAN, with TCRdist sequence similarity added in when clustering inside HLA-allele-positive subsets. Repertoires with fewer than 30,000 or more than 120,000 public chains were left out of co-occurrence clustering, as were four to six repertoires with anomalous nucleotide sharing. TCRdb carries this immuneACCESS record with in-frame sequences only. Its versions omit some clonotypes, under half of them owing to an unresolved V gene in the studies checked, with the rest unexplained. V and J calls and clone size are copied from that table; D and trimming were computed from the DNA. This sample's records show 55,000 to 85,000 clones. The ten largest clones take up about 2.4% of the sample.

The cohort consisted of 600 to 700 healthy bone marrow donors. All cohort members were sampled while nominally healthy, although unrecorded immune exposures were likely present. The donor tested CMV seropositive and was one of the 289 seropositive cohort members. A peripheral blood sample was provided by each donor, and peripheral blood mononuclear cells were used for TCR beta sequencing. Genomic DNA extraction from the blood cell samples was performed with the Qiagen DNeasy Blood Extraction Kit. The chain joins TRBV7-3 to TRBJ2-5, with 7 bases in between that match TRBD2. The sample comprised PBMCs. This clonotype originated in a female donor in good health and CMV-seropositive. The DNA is TGTGCCAGCAGCCAACTGGGGGGGACCCAAGAGACCCAGTACTTC. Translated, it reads CASSQLGGTQETQYF.